This T cell receptor beta chain was sequenced in a study of OX40 agonist ivuxolimab in advanced cancers. V lost 4 bases, J lost 0 bases, and 14 bases lay in between. CDR1 is SGDLS and CDR2 is YYNGEE in the germline V gene. The CDR3 runs 15 residues. The repertoire was sequenced with immunoSEQ multiplex PCR; TCRdb's copy has only in-frame clones and lacks some. The table records 55,000 to 65,000 clones, 77% of them present only once. Points on this clone: Its specificity is not known.

The study's findings and limits: In CD8+ T cells, expanded clones were on average more numerous than in CD4+.

The material sequenced was CD4+ or CD8+ T cells sorted from blood, taken in a trial of the OX40 agonist ivuxolimab. The J gene is TRBJ2-7, the V gene TRBV9, with D tentatively TRBD1 (6 bases). The TCR sequence derives from an adult with an advanced solid tumor such as melanoma, head and neck, liver or kidney cancer. CDR3 in DNA: TGTGCCAGCAGCTCCGGGACACCGAGCTCCTACGAGCAGTACTTC. This sequence encodes CASSSGTPSSYEQYF.